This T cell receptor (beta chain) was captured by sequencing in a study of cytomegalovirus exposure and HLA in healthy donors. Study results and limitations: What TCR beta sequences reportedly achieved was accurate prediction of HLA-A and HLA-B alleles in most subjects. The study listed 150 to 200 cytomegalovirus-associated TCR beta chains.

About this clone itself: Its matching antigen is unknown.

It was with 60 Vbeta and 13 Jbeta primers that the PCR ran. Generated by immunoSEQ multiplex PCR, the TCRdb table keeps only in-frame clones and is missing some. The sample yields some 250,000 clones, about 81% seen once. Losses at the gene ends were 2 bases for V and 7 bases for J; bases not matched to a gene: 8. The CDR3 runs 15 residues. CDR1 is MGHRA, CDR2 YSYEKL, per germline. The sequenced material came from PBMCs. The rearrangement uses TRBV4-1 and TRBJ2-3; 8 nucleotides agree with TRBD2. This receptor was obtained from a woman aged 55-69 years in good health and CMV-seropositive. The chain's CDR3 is CASSQSERERNTQYF. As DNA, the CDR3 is TGCGCCAGCAGCCAATCCGAGCGGGAGAGAAATACGCAGTATTTT.